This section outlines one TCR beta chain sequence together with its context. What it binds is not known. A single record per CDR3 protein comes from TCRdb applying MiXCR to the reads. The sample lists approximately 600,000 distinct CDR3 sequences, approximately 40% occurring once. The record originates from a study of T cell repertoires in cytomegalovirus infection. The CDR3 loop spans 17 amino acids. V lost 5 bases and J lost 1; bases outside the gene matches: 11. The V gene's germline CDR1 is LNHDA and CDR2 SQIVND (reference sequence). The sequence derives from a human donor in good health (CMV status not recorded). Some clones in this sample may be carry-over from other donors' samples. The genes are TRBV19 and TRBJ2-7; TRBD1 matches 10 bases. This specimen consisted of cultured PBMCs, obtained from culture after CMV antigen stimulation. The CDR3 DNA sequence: TGTGCCAGTAGTTTTCCGGGACAGGGGTTCCTTTCCTACGAGCAGTACTTC. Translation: CASSFPGQGFLSYEQYF. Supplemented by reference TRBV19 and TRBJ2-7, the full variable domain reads DGGITQSPKYLFRKEGQNVTLSCEQNLNHDAMYWYRQDPGQGLRLIYYSQIVNDFQKGDIAEGYSVSREKKESFPLTVTSAQKNPTAFYLCASSFPGQGFLSYEQYFGPGTRLTVT.